Listed below are T cell receptor beta chains from one sample, sequenced in a study of OX40 agonist ivuxolimab in advanced cancers. TCRdb's table, derived via immunoSEQ multiplex PCR, lists solely in-frame clones and lacks some. Counted here are some 69,000 clones, about 90% occurring once; the ten biggest clones make up about 10%. Here the sequenced sample was CD4+ or CD8+ T cells sorted from blood, taken in a trial of the OX40 agonist ivuxolimab. The receptors here all came from an adult with an advanced solid tumor such as melanoma, head and neck, liver or kidney cancer. Both conserved end residues are part of each CDR3. D genes are given only for firm matches. A clone size is listed for some rows: how often the clone was seen (once, few, many), or a class if it is expanded.

V: TRBV6-5
size: once
D: NA
J: TRBJ2-7
CDR3: CASGTYEQYF
DNA: TGTGCCAGCGGGACCTACGAGCAGTACTTC

V: TRBV18
size: NA
D: NA
J: TRBJ2-3
CDR3: CASSPPGSSTDTQYF
DNA: TGTGCCAGCTCACCACCGGGCTCTAGCACAGATACGCAGTATTTT

V: TRBV7-9
size: NA
D: NA
J: TRBJ1-4
CDR3: CASSSGTLHEKLFF
DNA: TGTGCCAGCAGCTCCGGGACCCTTCATGAAAAACTGTTTTTT

V: TRBV7-3
size: NA
D: NA
J: TRBJ2-2
CDR3: CASSPRTGELFF
DNA: TGTGCCAGCAGCCCGAGGACCGGGGAGCTGTTTTTT

V: TRBV28
size: NA
D: NA
J: TRBJ1-5
CDR3: CASSPSGRGQPQHF
DNA: TGTGCCAGCAGCCCCTCGGGGCGGGGTCAGCCCCAGCATTTT

V: TRBV7-3
size: NA
D: TRBD2
J: TRBJ2-5
CDR3: CASSQGLAEETQYF
DNA: TGTGCCAGCAGCCAGGGACTAGCGGAAGAGACCCAGTACTTC

V: TRBV2
size: once
D: NA
J: TRBJ2-3
CDR3: CASSEEGVLSQYF
DNA: TGTGCCAGCAGTGAAGAGGGAGTCTTGTCGCAGTATTTT

V: TRBV28
size: NA
D: NA
J: TRBJ2-3
CDR3: CASSLGGVPTDTQYF
DNA: TGTGCCAGCAGTTTGGGAGGAGTGCCCACAGATACGCAGTATTTT

V: TRBV7-2
size: once
D: NA
J: TRBJ2-3
CDR3: CASSFGFPGTDTQYF
DNA: TGTGCCAGCAGCTTCGGATTTCCTGGCACAGATACGCAGTATTTT

V: TRBV6-1
size: NA
D: NA
J: TRBJ1-2
CDR3: CASSEYSNYGYTF
DNA: TGTGCCAGCAGTGAATACAGTAACTATGGCTACACCTTC

V: TRBV7-2
size: once
D: NA
J: TRBJ1-5
CDR3: CASSPGGGNQPQHF
DNA: TGTGCCAGCAGCCCGGGCGGGGGGAATCAGCCCCAGCATTTT

V: TRBV7-9
size: once
D: TRBD1
J: TRBJ1-2
CDR3: CASSPNDRGRGYTF
DNA: TGTGCCAGCAGCCCGAATGACAGGGGAAGGGGCTACACCTTC

V: TRBV7-9
size: NA
D: NA
J: TRBJ2-5
CDR3: CASSSPSPRSETQYF
DNA: TGTGCCAGCAGCTCACCTTCCCCTAGGAGCGAGACCCAGTACTTC

V: TRBV19
size: NA
D: NA
J: TRBJ2-3
CDR3: CASSIVADTQYF
DNA: TGTGCCAGTAGTATAGTGGCAGATACGCAGTATTTT

V: TRBV10-1
size: NA
D: NA
J: TRBJ2-1
CDR3: CASSESALNEQFF
DNA: TGCGCCAGCAGTGAGTCAGCCCTCAATGAGCAGTTCTTC

V: TRBV5-1
size: NA
D: NA
J: TRBJ2-1
CDR3: CASSGVPDLSEQFF
DNA: TGCGCCAGCAGCGGTGTCCCCGATTTGAGTGAGCAGTTCTTC

V: TRBV7-2
size: NA
D: NA
J: TRBJ1-1
CDR3: CASSTPPLGATEAFF
DNA: TGTGCCAGCAGCACCCCGCCCCTCGGCGCCACTGAAGCTTTCTTT

V: TRBV7-3
size: once
D: TRBD2
J: TRBJ2-2
CDR3: CASSPGLAGTGELFF
DNA: TGTGCCAGCAGCCCCGGCTTAGCGGGAACCGGGGAGCTGTTTTTT

V: TRBV5-1
size: NA
D: NA
J: TRBJ2-7
CDR3: CASSLGADYEQYF
DNA: TGCGCCAGCAGCTTGGGGGCAGACTACGAGCAGTACTTC

V: TRBV7-8
size: NA
D: NA
J: TRBJ2-6
CDR3: CASSLDRGRGANVLTF
DNA: TGTGCCAGCAGCTTAGATAGAGGGAGGGGGGCCAACGTCCTGACTTTC

V: TRBV30
size: few
D: TRBD1
J: TRBJ1-1
CDR3: CAWAGQGFTEAFF
DNA: TGTGCCTGGGCGGGACAGGGGTTCACTGAAGCTTTCTTT

V: TRBV6-5
size: NA
D: TRBD1
J: TRBJ1-1
CDR3: CASTARQGRAFF
DNA: TGTGCCAGCACCGCAAGACAGGGACGAGCTTTCTTT

V: TRBV28
size: NA
D: NA
J: TRBJ2-3
CDR3: CASRKTDTQYF
DNA: TGTGCCAGCCGTAAAACAGATACGCAGTATTTT

V: TRBV7-9
size: once
D: NA
J: TRBJ1-2
CDR3: CASSFRGRDNYGYTF
DNA: TGTGCCAGCAGCTTCAGAGGACGGGACAACTATGGCTACACCTTC

V: TRBV7-2
size: NA
D: NA
J: TRBJ1-2
CDR3: CASRRGGYGYTF
DNA: TGTGCCAGCAGACGGGGGGGCTATGGCTACACCTTC

V: TRBV29-1
size: NA
D: TRBD2
J: TRBJ2-5
CDR3: CSVAVAGGPGTQYF
DNA: TGCAGCGTTGCGGTGGCGGGGGGCCCCGGGACCCAGTACTTC

V: TRBV6-1
size: NA
D: TRBD2
J: TRBJ2-1
CDR3: CASGRVLNEQFF
DNA: TGTGCCAGCGGGAGGGTACTCAATGAGCAGTTCTTC

V: TRBV5-6
size: NA
D: NA
J: TRBJ1-4
CDR3: CASSLWHLGRYEKLFF
DNA: TGTGCCAGCAGCTTGTGGCATTTAGGGCGGTATGAAAAACTGTTTTTT

V: TRBV4-2
size: NA
D: NA
J: TRBJ2-7
CDR3: CASSFSTPYEQYF
DNA: TGTGCCAGCAGCTTTTCCACACCCTACGAGCAGTACTTC

V: TRBV4-1
size: once
D: NA
J: TRBJ1-4
CDR3: CASSQEGRYDPKLFF
DNA: TGCGCCAGCAGCCAAGAGGGCAGGTATGATCCAAAACTGTTTTTT

V: TRBV28
size: NA
D: NA
J: TRBJ2-3
CDR3: CASSLAGPTDTQYF
DNA: TGTGCCAGCAGTTTGGCGGGACCCACAGATACGCAGTATTTT

V: TRBV6-5
size: NA
D: NA
J: TRBJ2-1
CDR3: CASSYLSGRGNEQFF
DNA: TGTGCCAGCAGTTACTTGTCGGGCCGAGGCAATGAGCAGTTCTTC

V: TRBV10-3
size: few
D: NA
J: TRBJ1-1
CDR3: CAISEGPGNTEAFF
DNA: TGTGCCATCAGTGAAGGACCCGGGAACACTGAAGCTTTCTTT

V: TRBV7-6
size: NA
D: TRBD1
J: TRBJ1-4
CDR3: CASSLGGQGGEKLFF
DNA: TGTGCCAGCAGCTTAGGGGGACAGGGCGGTGAAAAACTGTTTTTT

V: TRBV18
size: NA
D: NA
J: TRBJ2-5
CDR3: CASSPTGIQYEETQYF
DNA: TGTGCCAGCTCACCGACCGGGATTCAATATGAAGAGACCCAGTACTTC

V: TRBV16
size: NA
D: NA
J: TRBJ1-5
CDR3: CASSKGYTEGRNQPQHF
DNA: TGTGCCAGCAGCAAGGGGTACACCGAGGGAAGAAATCAGCCCCAGCATTTT

V: TRBV7-3
size: NA
D: NA
J: TRBJ2-1
CDR3: CASSLMGPTGANEQFF
DNA: TGTGCCAGCAGCTTAATGGGGCCAACTGGGGCTAATGAGCAGTTCTTC

V: TRBV27
size: NA
D: NA
J: TRBJ2-2
CDR3: CASSLKASGELFF
DNA: TGTGCCAGCAGTTTAAAAGCGTCCGGGGAGCTGTTTTTT

V: TRBV18
size: NA
D: NA
J: TRBJ2-5
CDR3: CASSPRRTQETQYF
DNA: TGTGCCAGCTCACCACGAAGGACACAAGAGACCCAGTACTTC

V: TRBV6-6
size: NA
D: TRBD2
J: TRBJ2-1
CDR3: CASRYQAGGQFF
DNA: TGTGCCAGCAGATACCAGGCGGGGGGGCAGTTCTTC

V: TRBV20-1
size: NA
D: NA
J: TRBJ2-1
CDR3: CSASDYEQFF
DNA: TGCAGTGCTAGTGATTATGAGCAGTTCTTC

V: TRBV2
size: NA
D: NA
J: TRBJ1-2
CDR3: CASSASPAGNGYTF
DNA: TGTGCCAGCAGCGCCTCCCCTGCCGGGAATGGCTACACCTTC

V: TRBV4-3
size: NA
D: NA
J: TRBJ2-7
CDR3: CASSQDWGKNYEQYF
DNA: TGCGCCAGCAGCCAAGATTGGGGAAAAAACTACGAGCAGTACTTC

V: TRBV28
size: NA
D: TRBD1
J: TRBJ1-1
CDR3: CASSLVQGTEAFF
DNA: TGTGCCAGCAGTTTAGTACAGGGGACTGAAGCTTTCTTT

V: TRBV7-3
size: NA
D: TRBD2
J: TRBJ2-6
CDR3: CASSFRAGVPGANVLTF
DNA: TGTGCCAGCAGCTTCAGGGCGGGAGTCCCCGGGGCCAACGTCCTGACTTTC

V: TRBV18
size: NA
D: TRBD1
J: TRBJ2-7
CDR3: CASSPRGWGQGTRNEQYF
DNA: TGTGCCAGCTCACCACGGGGATGGGGACAGGGTACACGAAACGAGCAGTACTTC

V: TRBV19
size: NA
D: NA
J: TRBJ2-7
CDR3: CASSIFGEQYF
DNA: TGTGCCAGTAGTATTTTTGGCGAGCAGTACTTC

V: TRBV11-2
size: NA
D: TRBD2
J: TRBJ2-7
CDR3: CASSFSGNYEQYF
DNA: TGTGCCAGCAGCTTTAGCGGGAACTACGAGCAGTACTTC

V: TRBV11-2
size: NA
D: NA
J: TRBJ2-2
CDR3: CASSLALLFTGELFF
DNA: TGTGCCAGCAGCTTAGCGTTATTATTCACCGGGGAGCTGTTTTTT

V: TRBV18
size: NA
D: TRBD2
J: TRBJ2-2
CDR3: CASSPLLAGNTGELFF
DNA: TGTGCCAGCTCACCACTTCTAGCGGGGAACACCGGGGAGCTGTTTTTT

V: TRBV7-2
size: NA
D: TRBD2
J: TRBJ2-5
CDR3: CASSSRSSGRWGQYF
DNA: TGTGCCAGCAGCTCGCGGAGTAGCGGGAGATGGGGGCAGTACTTC

V: TRBV6-6
size: NA
D: NA
J: TRBJ1-1
CDR3: CASTHPGQGNTEAFF
DNA: TGTGCCAGCACCCACCCAGGGCAGGGGAACACTGAAGCTTTCTTT

V: TRBV19
size: NA
D: TRBD2
J: TRBJ2-1
CDR3: CASSLLAGIYNEQFF
DNA: TGTGCCAGTAGTTTATTAGCGGGGATTTACAATGAGCAGTTCTTC

V: TRBV4-1
size: few
D: NA
J: TRBJ2-7
CDR3: CASSQENGLSSYEQYF
DNA: TGCGCCAGCAGCCAAGAAAACGGGCTGAGCTCCTACGAGCAGTACTTC